This T cell receptor beta chain was sequenced during a study of CD8+CD57+ T cells in acquired aplastic anemia. Overall study: DNA recovered from sorted CD4+ and CD8+ cells had a mean of approximately 3.2 ug.

The CDR3 has 13 residues. Trimming stripped 3 bases from V and 7 bases from J, with 10 bases between. The germline V gene encodes CDR1 MGHDK and CDR2 SYGVNS. CD8+CD57+ cell expansion had been shown by flow cytometry in patients chosen for sequencing. At the time of blood sampling, patients had not yet received any therapy. Profiling that covered TCR beta VDJ and CDR3 relied on genomic DNA as its template. TCRdb re-called the reads through MiXCR, storing one row per CDR3 protein. The data contain under 200,000 distinct CDR3 sequences, 40% to 55% of them singletons. The sequence derives from a human donor with aplastic anemia. This chain joins TRBV25-1 and TRBJ2-1; D is uncertain. The material sequenced was sorted CD4+, CD8+, or CD8+CD57+ T cells (not recorded which) from PBMCs. CDR3 amino acids: CASSDRKHNEQFF. CDR3 nucleotide sequence: TGTGCCAGCAGTGATCGAAAGCATAATGAGCAGTTCTTC.